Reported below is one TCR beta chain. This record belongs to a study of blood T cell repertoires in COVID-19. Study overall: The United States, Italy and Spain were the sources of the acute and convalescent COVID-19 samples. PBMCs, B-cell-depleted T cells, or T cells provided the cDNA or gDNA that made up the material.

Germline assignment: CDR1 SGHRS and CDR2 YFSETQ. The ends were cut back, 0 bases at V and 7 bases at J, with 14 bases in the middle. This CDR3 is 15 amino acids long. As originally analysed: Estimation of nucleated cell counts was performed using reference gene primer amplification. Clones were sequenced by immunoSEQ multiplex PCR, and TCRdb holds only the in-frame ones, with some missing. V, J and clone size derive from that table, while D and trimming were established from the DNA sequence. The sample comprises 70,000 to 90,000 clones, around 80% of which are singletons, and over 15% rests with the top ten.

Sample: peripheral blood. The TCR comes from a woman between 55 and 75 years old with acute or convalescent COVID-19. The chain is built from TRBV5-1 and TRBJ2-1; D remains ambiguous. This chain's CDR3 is CASSLESPPRNEQFF. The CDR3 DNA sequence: TGCGCCAGCAGCTTGGAGTCCCCCCCGAGGAATGAGCAGTTCTTC.